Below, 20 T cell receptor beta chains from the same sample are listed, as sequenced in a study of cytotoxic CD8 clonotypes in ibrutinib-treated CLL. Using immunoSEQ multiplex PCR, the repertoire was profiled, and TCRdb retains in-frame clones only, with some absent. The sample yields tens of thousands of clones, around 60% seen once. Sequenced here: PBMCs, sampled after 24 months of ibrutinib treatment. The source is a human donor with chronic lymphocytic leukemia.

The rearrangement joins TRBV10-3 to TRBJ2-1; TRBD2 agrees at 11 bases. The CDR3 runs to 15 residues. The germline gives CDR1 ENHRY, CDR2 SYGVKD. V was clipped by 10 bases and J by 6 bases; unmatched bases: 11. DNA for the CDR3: TGTGCCACAAGCCATTCTACTAGCGGGAGCAATGAGCAGTTCTTC. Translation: CATSHSTSGSNEQFF.

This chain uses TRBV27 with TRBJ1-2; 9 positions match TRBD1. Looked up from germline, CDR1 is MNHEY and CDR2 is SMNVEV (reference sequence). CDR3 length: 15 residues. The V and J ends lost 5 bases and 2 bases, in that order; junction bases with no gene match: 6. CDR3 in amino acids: CASSPRQGGNYGYTF. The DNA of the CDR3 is TGTGCCAGCAGTCCACGACAGGGGGGGAACTATGGCTACACCTTC.

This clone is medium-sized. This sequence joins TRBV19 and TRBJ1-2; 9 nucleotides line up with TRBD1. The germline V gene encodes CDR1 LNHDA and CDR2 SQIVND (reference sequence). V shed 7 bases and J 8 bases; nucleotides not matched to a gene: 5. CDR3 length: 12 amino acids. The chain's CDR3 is CASNHRGLGYTF. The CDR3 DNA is TGTGCCAGTAATCACAGGGGGCTGGGCTACACCTTC.

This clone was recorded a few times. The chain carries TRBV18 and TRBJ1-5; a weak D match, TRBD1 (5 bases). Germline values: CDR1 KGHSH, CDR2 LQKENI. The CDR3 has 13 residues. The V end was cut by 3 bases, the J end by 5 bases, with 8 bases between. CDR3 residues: CASSPGRDQPQHF. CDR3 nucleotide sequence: TGTGCCAGCTCACCGGGCAGGGATCAGCCCCAGCATTTT.

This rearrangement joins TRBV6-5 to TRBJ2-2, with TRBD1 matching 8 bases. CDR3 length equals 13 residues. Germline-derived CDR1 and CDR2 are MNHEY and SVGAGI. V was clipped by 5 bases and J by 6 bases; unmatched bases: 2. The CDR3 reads CASSPGGPGELFF. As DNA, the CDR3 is TGTGCCAGCAGTCCAGGGGGCCCCGGGGAGCTGTTTTTT.

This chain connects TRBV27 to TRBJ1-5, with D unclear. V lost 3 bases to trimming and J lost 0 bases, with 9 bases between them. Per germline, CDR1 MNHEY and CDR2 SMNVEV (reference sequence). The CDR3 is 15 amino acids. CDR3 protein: CASSFSGNSNQPQHF. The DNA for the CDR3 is TGTGCCAGCAGTTTTTCGGGGAATAGCAATCAGCCCCAGCATTTT.

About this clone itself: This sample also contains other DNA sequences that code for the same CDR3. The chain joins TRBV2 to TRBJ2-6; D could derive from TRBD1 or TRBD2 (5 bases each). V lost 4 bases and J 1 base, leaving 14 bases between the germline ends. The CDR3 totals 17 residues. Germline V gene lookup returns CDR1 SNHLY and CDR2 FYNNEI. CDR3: CASSAQTGRSGANVLTF. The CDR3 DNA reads TGTGCCAGCAGTGCTCAGACGGGGCGGTCTGGGGCCAACGTCCTGACTTTC. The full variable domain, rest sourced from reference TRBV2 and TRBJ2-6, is EPEVTQTPSHQVTQMGQEVILRCVPISNHLYFYWYRQILGQKVEFLVSFYNNEISEKSEIFDDQFSVERPDGSNFTLKIRSTKLEDSAMYFCASSAQTGRSGANVLTFGAGSRLTVL.

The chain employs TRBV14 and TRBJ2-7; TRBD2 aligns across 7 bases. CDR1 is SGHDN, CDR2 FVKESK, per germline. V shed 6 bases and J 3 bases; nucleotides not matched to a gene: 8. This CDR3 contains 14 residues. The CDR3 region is CASSFAGAGYEQYF. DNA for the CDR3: TGTGCCAGCAGTTTCGCGGGAGCGGGCTACGAGCAGTACTTC.

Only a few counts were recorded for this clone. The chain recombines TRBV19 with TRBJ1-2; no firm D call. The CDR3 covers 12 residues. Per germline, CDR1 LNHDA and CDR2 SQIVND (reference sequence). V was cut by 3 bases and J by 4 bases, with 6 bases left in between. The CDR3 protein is CASSIPSYGYTF. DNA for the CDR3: TGTGCCAGTAGTATTCCCAGCTATGGCTACACCTTC.

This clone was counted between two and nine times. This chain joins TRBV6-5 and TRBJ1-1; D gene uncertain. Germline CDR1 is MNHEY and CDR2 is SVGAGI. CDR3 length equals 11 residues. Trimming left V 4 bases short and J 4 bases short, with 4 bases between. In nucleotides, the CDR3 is TGTGCCAGCAGTTGGAGCACTGAAGCTTTCTTT. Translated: CASSWSTEAFF.

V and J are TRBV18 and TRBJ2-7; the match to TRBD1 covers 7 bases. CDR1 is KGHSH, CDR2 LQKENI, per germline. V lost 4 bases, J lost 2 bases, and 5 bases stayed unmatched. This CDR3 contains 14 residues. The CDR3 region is CASSRDRAAYEQYF. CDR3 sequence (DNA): TGTGCCAGCTCACGAGACAGGGCAGCCTACGAGCAGTACTTC.

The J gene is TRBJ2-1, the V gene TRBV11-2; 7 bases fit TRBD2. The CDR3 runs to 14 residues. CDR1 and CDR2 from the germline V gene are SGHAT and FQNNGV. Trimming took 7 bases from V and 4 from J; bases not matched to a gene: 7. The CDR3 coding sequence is TGTGCCAGCACCCGGGACTACAAATACAATGAGCAGTTCTTC. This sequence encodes CASTRDYKYNEQFF.

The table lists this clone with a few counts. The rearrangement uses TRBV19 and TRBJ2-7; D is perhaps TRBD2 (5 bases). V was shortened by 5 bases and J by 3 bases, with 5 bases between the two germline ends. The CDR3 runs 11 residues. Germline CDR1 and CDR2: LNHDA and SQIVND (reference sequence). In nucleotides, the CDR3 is TGTGCCAGTAGTGCGGGCTACGAGCAGTACTTC. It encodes CASSAGYEQYF.

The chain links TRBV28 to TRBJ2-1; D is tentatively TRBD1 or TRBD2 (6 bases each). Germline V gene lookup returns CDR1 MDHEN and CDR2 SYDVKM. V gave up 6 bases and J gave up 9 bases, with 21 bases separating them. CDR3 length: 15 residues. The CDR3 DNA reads TGTGCCAGCAGGGGGGCTAAGGGGAGGAGTATTGAGCAGTTCTTC. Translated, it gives CASRGAKGRSIEQFF.

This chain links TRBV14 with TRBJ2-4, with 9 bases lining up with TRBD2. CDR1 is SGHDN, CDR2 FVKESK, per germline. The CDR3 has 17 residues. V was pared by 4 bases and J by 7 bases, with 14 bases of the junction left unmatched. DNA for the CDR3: TGTGCCAGCAGCCGGGTTAGCGGGAGATCCGGCGTGAACATTCAGTACTTC. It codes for CASSRVSGRSGVNIQYF. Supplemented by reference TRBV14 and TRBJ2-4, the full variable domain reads EAGVTQFPSHSVIEKGQTVTLRCDPISGHDNLYWYRRVMGKEIKFLLHFVKESKQDESGMPNNRFLAERTGGTYSTLKVQPAELEDSGVYFCASSRVSGRSGVNIQYFGAGTRLSVL.

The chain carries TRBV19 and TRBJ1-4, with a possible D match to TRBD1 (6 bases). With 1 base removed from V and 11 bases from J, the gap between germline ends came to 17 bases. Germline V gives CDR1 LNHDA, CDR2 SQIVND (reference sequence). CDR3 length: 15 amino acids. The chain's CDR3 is CASSIGGGLIEKLFF. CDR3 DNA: TGTGCCAGTAGTATAGGAGGGGGTCTAATTGAGAAACTGTTTTTT.

The CDR3 DNA reads as TGTGCCATCAGTGAGACAGCGGGACTCCTGTTCTCCTACAATGAGCAGTTCTTC. This gives the protein CAISETAGLLFSYNEQFF. The chain employs TRBV10-3 and TRBJ2-1, with 7 bases that match TRBD2. This CDR3 region has 18 residues. Trimming removed 2 bases from V and 0 bases from J; junction bases left unmatched: 10. CDR1 is ENHRY, CDR2 SYGVKD, per germline.

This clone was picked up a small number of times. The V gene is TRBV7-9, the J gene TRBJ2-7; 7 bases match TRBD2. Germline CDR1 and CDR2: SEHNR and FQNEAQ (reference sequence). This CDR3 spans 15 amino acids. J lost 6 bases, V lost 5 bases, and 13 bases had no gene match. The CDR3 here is CASSPLARDYSEQYF. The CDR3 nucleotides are TGTGCCAGCAGCCCCCTCGCCAGGGACTATTCCGAGCAGTACTTC.

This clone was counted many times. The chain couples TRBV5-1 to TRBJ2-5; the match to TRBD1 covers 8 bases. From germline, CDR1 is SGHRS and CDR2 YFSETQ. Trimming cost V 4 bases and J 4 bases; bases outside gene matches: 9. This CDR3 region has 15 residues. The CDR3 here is CASSPWTGQRETQYF. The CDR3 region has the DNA TGCGCCAGCAGCCCATGGACAGGGCAGAGAGAGACCCAGTACTTC.

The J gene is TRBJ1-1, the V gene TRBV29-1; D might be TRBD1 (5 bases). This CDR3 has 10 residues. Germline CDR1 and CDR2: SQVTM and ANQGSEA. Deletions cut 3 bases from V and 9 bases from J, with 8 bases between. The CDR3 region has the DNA TGCAGCGTTGAGGGGGGGAAAGCTTTCTTT. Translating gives CSVEGGKAFF.